What follows is one TCR beta chain and its context. The antigen it binds to is not known. No much larger clone exists at a distance of one base, and base qualities are not known. Library construction relied on PCR. The listed sequencing device is Illumina HiSeq 2500. To reduce PCR and sequencing biases, unique molecular identifiers were incorporated into the TCR beta cDNA libraries. Roughly 500,000 cDNA molecules were obtained for every 1 to 10 million input T cells, so each molecule roughly corresponded to one T cell. The same protocol used for the earlier healthy control dataset was applied to prepare and sequence the patient libraries. Within a given batch, samples were prepared together, multiplexed and sequenced on the same HiSeq lane. In the source study's methods: Raw barcoded reads were processed with MIGEC, and single-read molecular identifier groups were discarded before consensus assembly and CDR3 extraction. VDJtools was used for post-analysis of the clonotype tables, and diversity was normalized by down-sampling every dataset to the size of the smallest sample. To correct batch-related cross-sample contamination, repertoire overlap clustering matched CDR3 amino acid sequences but not nucleotide sequences. Using fastp at Q25 and MiXCR, TCRdb reprocessed the public reads and kept productive beta chains. Under each unique CDR3 protein, matching rows form one entry showing the most common genes and DNA. These V and J calls derive from TCRdb rather than the authors' analysis. The table for this sample lists under 900,000 distinct CDR3 sequences; approximately 57% of them were counted only once. The ten largest clones capture approximately 4.2% of the sample.

This specimen belongs to a study of post-analysis software for immune sequencing data (dated by TCRdb to about 2015). Context from the whole study: Recorded disease courses included relapsing-remitting, secondary progressive and progressive-relapsing multiple sclerosis, with some patients lacking subtype annotation. The patient repertoires were set against eleven to twelve previously published healthy control repertoires from donors whose ages ranged from roughly 6 to 27 years. A subset of samples was prepared in parallel using single-end sample barcoding, then pooled and co-amplified after Illumina adapter ligation. Paper-wide results and their limitations: Significantly higher frequencies in patients than in controls were found for roughly 5 TRBV segments, including TRBV5-6, TRBV5-1 and TRBV20-1. Direct clustering with F measure revealed strong co-clustering of samples prepared in the same batch, which led to a batch-effect correction. The control group was slightly older than the multiple sclerosis patient group. Multiple sclerosis patients had significantly lower normalized Chao1 diversity than controls, a result that suggests substantial peripheral T-cell clonal expansion.

To demonstrate the VDJtools post-analysis software, the study profiled TCR beta repertoires from the peripheral blood of 10 to 15 young patients with multiple sclerosis. Multiple sclerosis patients were children and adolescents aged roughly 6 to 16 years. Taken from cysteine to phenylalanine, the CDR3 has 13 residues. Left in the record is the CDR3 DNA by itself, 39 bases read in frame from the first base. Per the germline V gene, SNHLY is the CDR1 and FYNNEI is the CDR2. V loses 8 bases, J loses 2 bases, and the germline ends lie 12 bases apart. The sequence was collected from a girl aged 5 to 17 with multiple sclerosis. The chain couples TRBV2 to TRBJ2-5; TRBD1 is possibly the D segment (5 matching bases). The sequencing input was blood. The CDR3 loop reads CASQTETQETQYF. The bases read TGTGCCAGCCAGACAGAAACGCAAGAGACCCAGTACTTC. When the CDR3 is completed using the reference TRBV2 and TRBJ2-5 genes on either side, the full variable domain is EPEVTQTPSHQVTQMGQEVILRCVPISNHLYFYWYRQILGQKVEFLVSFYNNEISEKSEIFDDQFSVERPDGSNFTLKIRSTKLEDSAMYFCASQTETQETQYFGPGTRLLVL.